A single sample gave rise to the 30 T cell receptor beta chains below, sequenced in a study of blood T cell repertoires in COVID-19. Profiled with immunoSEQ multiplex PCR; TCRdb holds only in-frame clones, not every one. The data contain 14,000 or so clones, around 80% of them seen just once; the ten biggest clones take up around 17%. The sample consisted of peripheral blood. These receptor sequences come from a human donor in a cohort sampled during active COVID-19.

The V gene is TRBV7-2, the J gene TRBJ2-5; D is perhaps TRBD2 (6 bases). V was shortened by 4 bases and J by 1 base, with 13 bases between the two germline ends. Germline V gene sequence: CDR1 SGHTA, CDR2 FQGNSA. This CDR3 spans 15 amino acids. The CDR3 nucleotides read TGTGCCAGCAGCTCCCTAAAGGGAGGCCAAGAGACCCAGTACTTC. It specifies CASSSLKGGQETQYF.

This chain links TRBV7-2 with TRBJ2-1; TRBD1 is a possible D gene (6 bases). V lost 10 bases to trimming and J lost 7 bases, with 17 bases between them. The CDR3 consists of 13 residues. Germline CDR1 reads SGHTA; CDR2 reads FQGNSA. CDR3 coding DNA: TGTGCCACGTCGGACAGAAGTGGGAATGAGCAGTTCTTC. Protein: CATSDRSGNEQFF.

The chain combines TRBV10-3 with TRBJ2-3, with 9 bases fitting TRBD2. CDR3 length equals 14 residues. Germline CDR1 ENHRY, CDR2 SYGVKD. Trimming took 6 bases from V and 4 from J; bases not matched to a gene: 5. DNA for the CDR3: TGTGCCATCAGCGCGGGAGGGCGGGCAGATACGCAGTATTTT. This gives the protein CAISAGGRADTQYF.

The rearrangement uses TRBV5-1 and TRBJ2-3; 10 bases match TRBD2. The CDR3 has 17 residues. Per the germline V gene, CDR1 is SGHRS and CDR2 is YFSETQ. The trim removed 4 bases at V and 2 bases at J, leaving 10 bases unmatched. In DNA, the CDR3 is TGCGCCAGCAGCGGGCCTCTAGCGGGAGCGGCCACAGATACGCAGTATTTT. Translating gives CASSGPLAGAATDTQYF.

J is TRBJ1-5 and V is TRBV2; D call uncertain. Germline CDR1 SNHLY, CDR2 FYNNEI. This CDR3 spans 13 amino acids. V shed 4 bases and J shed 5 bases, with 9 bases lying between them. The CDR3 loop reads CASSGEEDQPQHF. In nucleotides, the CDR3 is TGTGCCAGCAGTGGAGAGGAGGATCAGCCCCAGCATTTT.

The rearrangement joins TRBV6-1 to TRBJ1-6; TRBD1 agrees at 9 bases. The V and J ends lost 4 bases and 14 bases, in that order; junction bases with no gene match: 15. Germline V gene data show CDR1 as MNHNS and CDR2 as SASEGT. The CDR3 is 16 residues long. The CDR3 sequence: CASSAGQGTVRGALHF. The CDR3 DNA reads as TGTGCCAGCAGTGCCGGACAGGGGACAGTTCGCGGGGCCCTCCACTTT.

This CDR3 reads CAISGGLAGRTDTQYF. CDR3 DNA: TGTGCCATCAGCGGAGGACTAGCGGGGCGCACAGATACGCAGTATTTT. The chain couples TRBV10-3 to TRBJ2-3; 12 bases match TRBD2. The CDR3 has 16 amino acids. The V gene's germline CDR1 is ENHRY and CDR2 SYGVKD. Germline trimming cut 6 bases from V and 1 base from J; bases unmatched to any gene: 5.

Written as DNA, the CDR3 is TGTGCCAGCAAACAGACAGAGCTGAACACTGAAGCTTTCTTT. The encoded protein is CASKQTELNTEAFF. The chain carries TRBV19 and TRBJ1-1; a weak D match, TRBD1 (5 bases). The V end lost 9 bases, the J end lost 0 bases, and 14 bases lay between the germline ends. Looked up from germline, CDR1 is LNHDA and CDR2 is SQIVND (reference sequence). This CDR3 has 14 amino acids.

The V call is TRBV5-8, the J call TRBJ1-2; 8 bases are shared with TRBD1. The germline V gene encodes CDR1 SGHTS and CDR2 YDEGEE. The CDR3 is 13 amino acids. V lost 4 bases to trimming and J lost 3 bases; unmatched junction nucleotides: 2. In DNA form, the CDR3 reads TGTGCCAGCAGCCTGGACAGGGACTATGGCTACACCTTC. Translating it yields CASSLDRDYGYTF.

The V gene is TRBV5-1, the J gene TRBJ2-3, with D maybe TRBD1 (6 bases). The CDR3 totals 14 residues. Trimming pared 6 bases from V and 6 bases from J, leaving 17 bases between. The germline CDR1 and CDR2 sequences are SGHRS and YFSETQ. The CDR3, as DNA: TGCGCCAGCAATACAGGGCTCGAAGTGGATACGCAGTATTTT. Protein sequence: CASNTGLEVDTQYF.

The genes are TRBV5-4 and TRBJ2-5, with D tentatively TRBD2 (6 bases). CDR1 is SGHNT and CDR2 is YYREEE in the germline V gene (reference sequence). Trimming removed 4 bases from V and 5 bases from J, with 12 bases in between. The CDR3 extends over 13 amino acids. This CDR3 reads CASSGGLGETQYF. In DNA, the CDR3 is TGTGCCAGCAGCGGGGGACTCGGGGAGACCCAGTACTTC.

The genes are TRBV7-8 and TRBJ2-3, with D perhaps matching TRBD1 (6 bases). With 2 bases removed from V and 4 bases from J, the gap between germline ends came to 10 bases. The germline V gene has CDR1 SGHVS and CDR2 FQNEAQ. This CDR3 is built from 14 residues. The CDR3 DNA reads TGTGCCAGCAGCTTAACACAGGGCGCAGATACGCAGTATTTT. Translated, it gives CASSLTQGADTQYF.

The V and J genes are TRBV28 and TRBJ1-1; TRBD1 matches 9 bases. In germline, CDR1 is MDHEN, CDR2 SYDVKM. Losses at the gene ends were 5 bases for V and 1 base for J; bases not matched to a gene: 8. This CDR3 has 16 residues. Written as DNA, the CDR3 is TGTGCCAGCAGTACAACAGGGGGCTCACAGAACACTGAAGCTTTCTTT. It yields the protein CASSTTGGSQNTEAFF.

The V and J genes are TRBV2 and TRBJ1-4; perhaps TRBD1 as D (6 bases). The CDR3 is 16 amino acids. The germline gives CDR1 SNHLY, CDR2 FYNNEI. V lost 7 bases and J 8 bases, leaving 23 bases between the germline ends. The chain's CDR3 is CASTFQIRTETEKLFF. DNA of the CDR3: TGTGCCAGCACGTTCCAGATTCGGACAGAAACAGAAAAACTGTTTTTT.

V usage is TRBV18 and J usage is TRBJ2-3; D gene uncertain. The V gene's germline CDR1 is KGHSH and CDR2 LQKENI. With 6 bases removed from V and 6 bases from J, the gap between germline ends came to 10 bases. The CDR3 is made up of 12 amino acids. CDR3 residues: CASSFGHDTQYF. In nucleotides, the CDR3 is TGTGCCAGCTCTTTTGGCCACGATACGCAGTATTTT.

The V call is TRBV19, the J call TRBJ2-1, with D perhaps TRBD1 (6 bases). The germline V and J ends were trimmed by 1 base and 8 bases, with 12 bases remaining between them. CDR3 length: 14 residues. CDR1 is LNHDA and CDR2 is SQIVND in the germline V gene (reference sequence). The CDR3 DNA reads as TGTGCCAGTAGTATAGGCCGACAGGACGATGAGCAGTTCTTC. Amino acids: CASSIGRQDDEQFF.

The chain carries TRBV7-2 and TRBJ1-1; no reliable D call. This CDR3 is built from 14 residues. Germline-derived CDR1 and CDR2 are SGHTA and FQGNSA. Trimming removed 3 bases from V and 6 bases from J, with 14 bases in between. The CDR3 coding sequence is TGTGCCAGCAGCTTGGCCCACCTGAGGTCTGAAGCTTTCTTT. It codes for CASSLAHLRSEAFF.

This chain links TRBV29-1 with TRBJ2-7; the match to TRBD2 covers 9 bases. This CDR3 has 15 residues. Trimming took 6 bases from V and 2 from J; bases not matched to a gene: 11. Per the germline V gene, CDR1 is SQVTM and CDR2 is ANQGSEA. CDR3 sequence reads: CSVVVGREGPYEQYF. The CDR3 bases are TGCAGCGTCGTAGTAGGGCGGGAGGGCCCCTACGAGCAGTACTTC.

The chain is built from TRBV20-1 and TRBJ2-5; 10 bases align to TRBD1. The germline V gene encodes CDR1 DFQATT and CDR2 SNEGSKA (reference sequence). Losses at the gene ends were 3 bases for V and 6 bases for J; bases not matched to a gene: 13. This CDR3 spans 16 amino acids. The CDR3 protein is CSASRDRGRVEQTQYF. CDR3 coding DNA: TGCAGTGCTAGTCGCGACAGGGGGCGAGTTGAACAGACCCAGTACTTC.

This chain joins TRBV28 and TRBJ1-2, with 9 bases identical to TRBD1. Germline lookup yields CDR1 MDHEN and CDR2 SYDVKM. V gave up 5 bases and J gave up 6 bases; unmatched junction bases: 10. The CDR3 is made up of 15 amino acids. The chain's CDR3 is CASSPRTTGGNGYTF. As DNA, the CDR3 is TGTGCCAGCAGTCCCCGAACGACAGGGGGGAATGGCTACACCTTC.

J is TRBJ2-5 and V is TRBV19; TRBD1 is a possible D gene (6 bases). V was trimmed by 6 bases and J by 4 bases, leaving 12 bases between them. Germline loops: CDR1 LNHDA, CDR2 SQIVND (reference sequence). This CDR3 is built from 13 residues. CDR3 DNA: TGTGCCAGTAGCCAGGGGTTGCGAGAGACCCAGTACTTC. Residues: CASSQGLRETQYF.

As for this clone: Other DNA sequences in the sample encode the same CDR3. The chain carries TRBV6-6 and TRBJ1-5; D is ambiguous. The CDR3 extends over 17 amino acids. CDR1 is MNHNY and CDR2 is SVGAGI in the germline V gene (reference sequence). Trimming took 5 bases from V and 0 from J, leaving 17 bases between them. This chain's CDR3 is CASSRRREGYSNQPQHF. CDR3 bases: TGTGCCAGCAGTCGCAGACGGGAGGGATATAGCAATCAGCCCCAGCATTTT.

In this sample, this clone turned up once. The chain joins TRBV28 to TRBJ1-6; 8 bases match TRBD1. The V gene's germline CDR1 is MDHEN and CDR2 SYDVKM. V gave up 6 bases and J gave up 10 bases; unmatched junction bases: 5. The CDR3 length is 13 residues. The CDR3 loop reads CASSSTGVSPLHF. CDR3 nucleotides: TGTGCCAGCAGCTCGACAGGGGTATCACCCCTCCACTTT.

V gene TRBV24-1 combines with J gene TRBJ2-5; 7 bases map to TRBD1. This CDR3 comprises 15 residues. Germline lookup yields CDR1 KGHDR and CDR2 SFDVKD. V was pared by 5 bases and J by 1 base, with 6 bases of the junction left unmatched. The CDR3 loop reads CATSASGGPQETQYF. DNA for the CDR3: TGTGCCACCAGTGCTTCAGGGGGTCCCCAAGAGACCCAGTACTTC.

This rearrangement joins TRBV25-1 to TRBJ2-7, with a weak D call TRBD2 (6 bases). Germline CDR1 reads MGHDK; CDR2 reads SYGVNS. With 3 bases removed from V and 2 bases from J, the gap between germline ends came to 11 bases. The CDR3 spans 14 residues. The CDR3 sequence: CASSDSGGPYEQYF. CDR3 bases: TGTGCCAGCAGTGATTCCGGGGGTCCCTACGAGCAGTACTTC.

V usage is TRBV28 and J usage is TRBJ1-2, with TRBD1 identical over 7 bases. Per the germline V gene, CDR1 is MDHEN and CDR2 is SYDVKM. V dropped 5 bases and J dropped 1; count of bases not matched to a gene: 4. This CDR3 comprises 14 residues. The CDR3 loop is CASSGDRDNYGYTF. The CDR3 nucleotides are TGTGCCAGCAGTGGAGACAGGGATAACTATGGCTACACCTTC.

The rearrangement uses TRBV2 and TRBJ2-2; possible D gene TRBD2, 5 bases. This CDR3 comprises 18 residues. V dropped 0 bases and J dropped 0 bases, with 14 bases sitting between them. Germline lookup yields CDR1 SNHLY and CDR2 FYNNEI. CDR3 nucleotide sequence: TGTGCCAGCAGTGAAGCGCTAGGACTCAAAGCGAACACCGGGGAGCTGTTTTTT. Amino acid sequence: CASSEALGLKANTGELFF.

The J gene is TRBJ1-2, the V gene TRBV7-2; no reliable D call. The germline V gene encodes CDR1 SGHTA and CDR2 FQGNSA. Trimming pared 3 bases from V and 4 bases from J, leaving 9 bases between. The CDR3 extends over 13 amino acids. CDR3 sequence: CASSLVQAYGYTF. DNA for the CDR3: TGTGCCAGCAGCTTGGTCCAGGCCTATGGCTACACCTTC.

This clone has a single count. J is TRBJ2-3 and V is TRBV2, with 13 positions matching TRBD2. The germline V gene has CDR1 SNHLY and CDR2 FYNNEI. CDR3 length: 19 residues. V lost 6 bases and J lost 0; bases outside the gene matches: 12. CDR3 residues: CASRYTGGTSGASTDTQYF. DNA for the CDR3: TGTGCCAGCAGATATACCGGGGGGACTAGCGGGGCTAGCACAGATACGCAGTATTTT.

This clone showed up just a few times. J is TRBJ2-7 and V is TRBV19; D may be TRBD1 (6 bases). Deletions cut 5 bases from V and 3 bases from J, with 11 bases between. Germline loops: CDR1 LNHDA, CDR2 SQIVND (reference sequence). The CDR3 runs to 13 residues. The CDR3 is CASSDWDNYEQYF. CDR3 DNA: TGTGCCAGTAGTGACTGGGACAACTACGAGCAGTACTTC.